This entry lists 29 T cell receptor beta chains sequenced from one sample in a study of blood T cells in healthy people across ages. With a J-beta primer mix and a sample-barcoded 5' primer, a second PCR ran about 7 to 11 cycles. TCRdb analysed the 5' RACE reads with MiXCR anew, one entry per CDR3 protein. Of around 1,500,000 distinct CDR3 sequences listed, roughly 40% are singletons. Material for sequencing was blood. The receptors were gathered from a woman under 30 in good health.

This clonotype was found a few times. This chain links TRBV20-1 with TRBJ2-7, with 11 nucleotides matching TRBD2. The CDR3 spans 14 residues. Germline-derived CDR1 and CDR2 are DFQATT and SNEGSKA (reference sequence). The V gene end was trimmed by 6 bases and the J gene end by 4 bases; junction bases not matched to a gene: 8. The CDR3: CSAPTSGGLYEQYF. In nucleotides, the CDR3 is TGCAGTGCCCCCACTAGCGGGGGCCTATACGAGCAGTACTTC.

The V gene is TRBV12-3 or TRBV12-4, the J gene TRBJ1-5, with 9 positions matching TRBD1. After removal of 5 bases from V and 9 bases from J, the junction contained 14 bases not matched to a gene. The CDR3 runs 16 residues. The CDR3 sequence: CASSPGQGAPVWPQHF. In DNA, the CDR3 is TGTGCCAGCAGTCCGGGACAGGGCGCCCCAGTGTGGCCCCAGCATTTT.

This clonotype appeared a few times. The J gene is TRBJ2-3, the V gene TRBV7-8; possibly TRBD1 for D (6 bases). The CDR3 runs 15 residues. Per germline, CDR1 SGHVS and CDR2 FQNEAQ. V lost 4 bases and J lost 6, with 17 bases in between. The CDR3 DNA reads TGTGCCAGCAGCTCTAAAAACAGGGTCGGGGATACGCAGTATTTT. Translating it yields CASSSKNRVGDTQYF. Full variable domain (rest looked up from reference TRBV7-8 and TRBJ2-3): GAGVSQSPRYKVAKRGQDVALRCDPISGHVSLFWYQQALGQGPEFLTYFQNEAQLDKSGLPSDRFFAERPEGSVSTLKIQRTQQEDSAVYLCASSSKNRVGDTQYFGPGTRLTVL.

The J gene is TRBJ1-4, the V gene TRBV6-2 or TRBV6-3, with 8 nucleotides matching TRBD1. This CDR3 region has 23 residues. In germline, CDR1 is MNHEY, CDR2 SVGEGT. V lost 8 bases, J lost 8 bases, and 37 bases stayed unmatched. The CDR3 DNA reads TGTGCCAGCGACCCTACTCTCTTTACTTTATTTGCGGGACAGGCCCGTCGGGGGGAAAAACTGTTTTTT. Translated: CASDPTLFTLFAGQARRGEKLFF.

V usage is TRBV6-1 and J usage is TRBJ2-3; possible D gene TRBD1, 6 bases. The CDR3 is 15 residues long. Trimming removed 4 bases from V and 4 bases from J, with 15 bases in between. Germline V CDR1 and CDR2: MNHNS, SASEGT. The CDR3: CASSGFRGSSDTQYF. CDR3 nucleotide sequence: TGTGCCAGCAGTGGGTTCAGGGGAAGCTCAGATACGCAGTATTTT.

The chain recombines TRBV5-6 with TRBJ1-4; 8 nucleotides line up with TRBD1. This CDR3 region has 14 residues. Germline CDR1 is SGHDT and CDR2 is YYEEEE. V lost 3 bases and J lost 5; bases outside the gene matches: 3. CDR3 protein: CASSSGGYNEKLFF. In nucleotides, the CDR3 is TGTGCCAGCAGCTCAGGGGGCTACAATGAAAAACTGTTTTTT.

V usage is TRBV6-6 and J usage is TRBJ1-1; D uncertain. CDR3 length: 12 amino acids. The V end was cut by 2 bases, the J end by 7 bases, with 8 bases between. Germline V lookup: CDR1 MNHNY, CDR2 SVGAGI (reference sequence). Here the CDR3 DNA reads TGTGCCAGCAGTTACAGGGAGCGTGAAGCTTTCTTT. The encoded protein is CASSYREREAFF.

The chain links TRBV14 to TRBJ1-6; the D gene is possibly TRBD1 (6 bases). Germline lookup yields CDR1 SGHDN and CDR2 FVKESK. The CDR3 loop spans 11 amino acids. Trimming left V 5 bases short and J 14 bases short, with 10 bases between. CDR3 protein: CASSLRDTLHF. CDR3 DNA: TGTGCCAGCAGCTTGAGGGACACCCTCCACTTT.

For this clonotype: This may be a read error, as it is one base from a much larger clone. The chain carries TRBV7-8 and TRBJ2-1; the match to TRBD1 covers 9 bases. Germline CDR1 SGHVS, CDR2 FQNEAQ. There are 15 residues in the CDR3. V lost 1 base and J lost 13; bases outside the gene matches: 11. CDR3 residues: CASSLGTGGFETQFF. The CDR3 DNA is TGTGCCAGCAGCTTAGGCACAGGGGGCTTTGAGACCCAGTTCTTC.

The CDR3 DNA reads TGTGCCAGCAGCCCGGGGGTGGGTAGCAATCAGCCCCAGCATTTT. As protein: CASSPGVGSNQPQHF. V usage is TRBV11-2 and J usage is TRBJ1-5; tentatively, D is TRBD1 (5 bases). V was clipped by 5 bases and J by 0 bases, with 11 bases between them. The CDR3 sequence is 15 residues long. The V gene's germline CDR1 is SGHAT and CDR2 FQNNGV.

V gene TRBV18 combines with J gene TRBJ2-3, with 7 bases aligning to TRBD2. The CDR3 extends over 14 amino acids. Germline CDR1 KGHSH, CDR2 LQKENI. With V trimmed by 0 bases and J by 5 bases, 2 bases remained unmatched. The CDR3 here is CASSPPGGIDTQYF. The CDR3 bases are TGTGCCAGCTCACCACCGGGAGGGATAGATACGCAGTATTTT.

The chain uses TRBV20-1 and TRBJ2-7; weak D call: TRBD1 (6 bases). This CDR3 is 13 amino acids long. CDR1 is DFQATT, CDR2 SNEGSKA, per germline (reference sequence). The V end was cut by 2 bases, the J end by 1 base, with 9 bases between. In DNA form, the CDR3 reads TGCAGTGCTAGACCGGGGACATCCTACGAGCAGTACTTC. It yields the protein CSARPGTSYEQYF.

CDR3 DNA sequence: TGCGCCAGCAGCTTGGTGCTAGCTGGCGGGGAGCTGTTTTTT. Amino acids: CASSLVLAGGELFF. The rearrangement uses TRBV5-1 and TRBJ2-2, with D possibly matching TRBD2 (5 bases). This CDR3 spans 14 amino acids. Between the trimmed V and J ends, which lost 0 bases and 7 bases, there was a span of 10 bases. Germline lookup yields CDR1 SGHRS and CDR2 YFSETQ.

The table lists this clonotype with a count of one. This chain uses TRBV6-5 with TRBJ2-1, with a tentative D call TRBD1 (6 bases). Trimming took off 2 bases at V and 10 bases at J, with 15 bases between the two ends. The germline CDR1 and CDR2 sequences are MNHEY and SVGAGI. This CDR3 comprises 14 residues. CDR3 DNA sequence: TGTGCCAGCAGTTACCGGTCCTTTGACAGGGAGCAGTTCTTC. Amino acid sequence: CASSYRSFDREQFF.

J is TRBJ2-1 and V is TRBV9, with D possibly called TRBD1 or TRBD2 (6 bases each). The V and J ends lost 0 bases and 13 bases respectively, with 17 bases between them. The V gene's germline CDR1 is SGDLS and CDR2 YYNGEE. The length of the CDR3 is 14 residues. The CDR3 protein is CASSVGGAAETQFF. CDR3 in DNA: TGTGCCAGCAGCGTAGGGGGGGCTGCGGAGACCCAGTTCTTC.

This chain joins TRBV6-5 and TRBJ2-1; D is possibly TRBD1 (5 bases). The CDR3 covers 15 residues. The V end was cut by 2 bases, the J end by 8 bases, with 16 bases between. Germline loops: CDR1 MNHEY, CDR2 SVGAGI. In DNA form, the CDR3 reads TGTGCCAGCAGTTACGACAGCCCCCCTCGCGATGAGCAGTTCTTC. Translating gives CASSYDSPPRDEQFF.

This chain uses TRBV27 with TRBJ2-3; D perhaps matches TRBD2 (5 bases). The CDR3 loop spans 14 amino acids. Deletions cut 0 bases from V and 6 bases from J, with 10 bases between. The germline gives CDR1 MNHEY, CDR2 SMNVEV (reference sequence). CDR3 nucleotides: TGTGCCAGCAGTTTATCCCCTAGCTTTGATACGCAGTATTTT. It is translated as CASSLSPSFDTQYF.

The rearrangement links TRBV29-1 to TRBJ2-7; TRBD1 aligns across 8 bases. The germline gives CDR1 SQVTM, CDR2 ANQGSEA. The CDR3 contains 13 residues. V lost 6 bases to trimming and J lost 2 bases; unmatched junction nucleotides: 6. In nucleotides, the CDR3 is TGCAGCGTGCAGGGGGCGGGGACCTACGAGCAGTACTTC. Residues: CSVQGAGTYEQYF.

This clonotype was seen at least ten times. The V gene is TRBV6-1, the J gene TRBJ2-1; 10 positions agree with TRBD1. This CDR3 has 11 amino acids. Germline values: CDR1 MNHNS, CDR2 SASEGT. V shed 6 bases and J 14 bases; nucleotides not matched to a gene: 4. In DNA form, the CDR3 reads TGTGCCAGCAGGCTGGACAGGGGGGAGTTCTTC. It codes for CASRLDRGEFF.

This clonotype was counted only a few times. CDR3 sequence (DNA): TGTGCCACCAGCAGTTGGCCCGGGACCTCGAATGTATACTATGGCTACACCTTC. Residues: CATSSWPGTSNVYYGYTF. This sequence joins TRBV15 and TRBJ1-2; D perhaps matches TRBD1 (5 bases). The CDR3 loop spans 18 amino acids. Germline values: CDR1 LNHNV, CDR2 YYDKDF (reference sequence). The V end was cut by 3 bases, the J end by 3 bases, with 23 bases between. Using reference TRBV15 and TRBJ1-2 for the parts outside the CDR3, the full variable domain is DAMVIQNPRYQVTQFGKPVTLSCSQTLNHNVMYWYQQKSSQAPKLLFHYYDKDFNNEADTPDNFQSRRPNTSFCFLDIRSPGLGDTAMYLCATSSWPGTSNVYYGYTFGSGTRLTVV.

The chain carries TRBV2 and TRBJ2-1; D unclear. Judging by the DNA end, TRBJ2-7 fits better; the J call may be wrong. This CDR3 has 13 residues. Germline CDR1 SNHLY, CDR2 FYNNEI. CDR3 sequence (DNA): TGTGCCAGCAGTGAAGCTGTCTGGTATGAGCAGTACTTC. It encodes CASSEAVWYEQYF.

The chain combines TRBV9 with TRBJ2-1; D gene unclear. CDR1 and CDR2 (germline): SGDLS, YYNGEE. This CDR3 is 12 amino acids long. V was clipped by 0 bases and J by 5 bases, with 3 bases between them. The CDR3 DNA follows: TGTGCCAGCAGCGTAGACGACAATGAGCAGTTCTTC. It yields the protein CASSVDDNEQFF.

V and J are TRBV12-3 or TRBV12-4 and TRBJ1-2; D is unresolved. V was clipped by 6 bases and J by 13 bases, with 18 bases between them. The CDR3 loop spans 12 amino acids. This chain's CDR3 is CASRNFLDGGTF. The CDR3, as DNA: TGTGCCAGCAGGAACTTCTTGGACGGCGGCACCTTC.

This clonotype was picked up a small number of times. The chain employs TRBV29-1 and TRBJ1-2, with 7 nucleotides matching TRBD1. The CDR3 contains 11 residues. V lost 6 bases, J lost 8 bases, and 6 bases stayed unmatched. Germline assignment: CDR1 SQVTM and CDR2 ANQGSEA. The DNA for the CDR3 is TGCAGCGTCACCCAGGGGGGCGGCTACACCTTC. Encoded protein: CSVTQGGGYTF.

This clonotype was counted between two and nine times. CDR3 sequence: CASSSMTGRNSGANVLTF. DNA for the CDR3: TGTGCCAGCAGCTCGATGACAGGGAGGAACTCTGGGGCCAACGTCCTGACTTTC. This sequence joins TRBV6-2 or TRBV6-3 and TRBJ2-6; TRBD1 might be the D (7 bases). Trimming took off 6 bases at V and 0 bases at J, with 18 bases between the two ends. Germline values: CDR1 MNHEY, CDR2 SVGEGT. The CDR3 runs 18 residues.

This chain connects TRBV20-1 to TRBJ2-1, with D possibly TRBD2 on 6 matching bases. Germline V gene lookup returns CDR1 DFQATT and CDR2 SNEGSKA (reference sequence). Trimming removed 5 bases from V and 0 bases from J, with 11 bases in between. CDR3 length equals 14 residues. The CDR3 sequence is CSAEPGGSYNEQFF. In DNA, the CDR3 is TGCAGTGCTGAACCCGGGGGCTCCTACAATGAGCAGTTCTTC.

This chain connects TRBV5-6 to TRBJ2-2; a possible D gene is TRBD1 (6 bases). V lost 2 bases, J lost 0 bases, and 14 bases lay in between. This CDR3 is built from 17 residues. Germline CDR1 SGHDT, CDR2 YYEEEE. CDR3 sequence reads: CASSLTQGFSNTGELFF. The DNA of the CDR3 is TGTGCCAGCAGCTTAACCCAGGGGTTTTCGAACACCGGGGAGCTGTTTTTT.

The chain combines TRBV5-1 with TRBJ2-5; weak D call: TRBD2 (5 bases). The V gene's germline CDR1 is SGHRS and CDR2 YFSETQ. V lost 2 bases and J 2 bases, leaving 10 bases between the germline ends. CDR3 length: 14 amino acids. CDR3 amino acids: CASSFQDSQETQYF. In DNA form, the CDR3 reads TGCGCCAGCAGCTTCCAGGACTCACAAGAGACCCAGTACTTC.

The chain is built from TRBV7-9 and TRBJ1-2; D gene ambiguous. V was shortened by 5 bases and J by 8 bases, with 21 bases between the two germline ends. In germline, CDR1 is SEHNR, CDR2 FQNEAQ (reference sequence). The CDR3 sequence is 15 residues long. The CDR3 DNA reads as TGTGCCAGCAGCGACGGGGTGGCAGCCTTCGGAGGCTACACCTTC. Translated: CASSDGVAAFGGYTF.